These 17 T cell receptor beta chains originate from one sample sequenced in a study of T cell repertoires in cytomegalovirus infection. TCRdb itself ran the reads through MiXCR, one entry per CDR3 protein. The sample has approximately 700,000 distinct CDR3 sequences, under 40% seen once. The source material was PBMCs. These receptors were obtained from a human donor in good health (CMV status not recorded). Some clones in this sample may be carry-over from other donors' samples.

The genes are TRBV27 and TRBJ2-5; 7 positions agree with TRBD1. With V trimmed by 6 bases and J by 2 bases, 9 bases remained unmatched. Germline V gene lookup returns CDR1 MNHEY and CDR2 SMNVEV (reference sequence). This CDR3 region has 15 residues. The CDR3 is CASSPWGQIQETQYF. For the CDR3, the DNA is TGTGCCAGCAGCCCATGGGGACAGATACAAGAGACCCAGTACTTC.

Only a few counts were recorded for this clonotype. The chain is built from TRBV20-1 and TRBJ2-3, with 8 positions matching TRBD2. Germline CDR1 is DFQATT and CDR2 is SNEGSKA (reference sequence). The ends lost 5 bases at V and 0 bases at J; junction bases unmatched: 4. CDR3 length: 14 amino acids. The CDR3 DNA sequence: TGCAGTGCTTCAACGGGAGGGAGCACAGATACGCAGTATTTT. Translation gives CSASTGGSTDTQYF.

This clonotype was picked up a small number of times. This chain joins TRBV19 and TRBJ1-5; 9 nucleotides align to TRBD1. J lost 7 bases, V lost 7 bases, and 11 bases had no gene match. This CDR3 contains 15 residues. Germline lookup yields CDR1 LNHDA and CDR2 SQIVND (reference sequence). The CDR3 here is CASTPSGQGHQPQHF. The CDR3 region has the DNA TGTGCCAGTACCCCTTCGGGACAGGGACACCAGCCCCAGCATTTT.

This clonotype came up a few times. The V and J genes are TRBV7-8 and TRBJ2-1; 13 bases are shared with TRBD2. Germline V gives CDR1 SGHVS, CDR2 FQNEAQ. V gave up 6 bases and J gave up 7 bases; unmatched junction bases: 6. The CDR3 sequence is 15 residues long. The CDR3 coding sequence is TGTGCCAGCAGGGGACTAGCGGGGCCCGCGAATGAGCAGTTCTTC. Residues: CASRGLAGPANEQFF.

The chain carries TRBV30 and TRBJ2-2; D remains unclear. Trimming left V 4 bases short and J 6 bases short, with 6 bases between. CDR1 is GTSNPN and CDR2 is SVGIG in the germline V gene (reference sequence). The CDR3 is made up of 11 amino acids. The CDR3 sequence is CAWMEPGELFF. The CDR3 region has the DNA TGTGCCTGGATGGAGCCCGGGGAGCTGTTTTTT. Variable domain in full (rest from reference TRBV30 and TRBJ2-2): SQTIHQWPATLVQPVGSPLSLECTVEGTSNPNLYWYRQAAGRGLQLLFYSVGIGQISSEVPQNLSASRPQDRQFILSSKKLLLSDSGFYLCAWMEPGELFFGEGSRLTVL.

This sequence joins TRBV3-1 and TRBJ2-3; D is unclear. This CDR3 has 17 amino acids. Germline assignment: CDR1 LGHDT and CDR2 YNNKEL (reference sequence). V lost 0 bases and J lost 0, with 13 bases in between. The CDR3 here is CASSQDGTVASTDTQYF. DNA of the CDR3: TGTGCCAGCAGCCAAGATGGTACAGTAGCCAGCACAGATACGCAGTATTTT.

Remarks on this clonotype: This may stem from a read error, because a much larger clone lies one nucleotide away. The chain has TRBV7-8 and TRBJ2-3; D might be TRBD2 (7 bases). In germline, CDR1 is SGHVS, CDR2 FQNEAQ. CDR3 length equals 16 residues. The CDR3 DNA reads TGTGCCAGCAGCCCTAGGGGGGGCCAGATCACAGATGCGCAGTATTTT. Residues: CASSPRGGQITDAQYF.

This clonotype was recorded a few times. The chain combines TRBV18 with TRBJ1-1; possibly TRBD1 for D (5 bases). Trimming removed 4 bases from V and 3 bases from J, with 18 bases in between. Germline assignment: CDR1 KGHSH and CDR2 LQKENI. The CDR3 contains 16 residues. This CDR3 is CASSLIAAREDTEAFF. The CDR3, as DNA: TGTGCCAGCTCACTAATAGCGGCCAGGGAGGACACTGAAGCTTTCTTT.

This clonotype showed up just a few times. The chain employs TRBV5-1 and TRBJ2-5; D is possibly TRBD2 (5 bases). This CDR3 spans 13 amino acids. From germline, CDR1 is SGHRS and CDR2 YFSETQ. The germline V and J ends were trimmed by 4 bases and 5 bases, with 12 bases remaining between them. CDR3 sequence (DNA): TGCGCCAGCAGCCCCGCCCGAGGGGAGACCCAGTACTTC. Its translation: CASSPARGETQYF.

This clonotype was seen a few times. CDR3 DNA: TGTGCCAGCAGCTCCGGGCCCGATTCCTACAATGAGCAGTTCTTC. This gives the protein CASSSGPDSYNEQFF. The J gene is TRBJ2-1, the V gene TRBV7-2; D is unresolved. Germline V lookup: CDR1 SGHTA, CDR2 FQGNSA. The CDR3 spans 15 residues. Trimming pared 4 bases from V and 1 base from J, leaving 11 bases between.

V gene TRBV4-1 combines with J gene TRBJ2-1, with TRBD2 as a possible D gene (6 bases). Trimming removed 4 bases from V and 5 bases from J, with 15 bases in between. CDR3 size: 15 residues. Germline values: CDR1 MGHRA, CDR2 YSYEKL. The CDR3 DNA follows: TGCGCCAGCAGCCTAGATGGGCGGGAAAACAATGAGCAGTTCTTC. Residues: CASSLDGRENNEQFF.

The V call is TRBV5-5, the J call TRBJ2-5, with 7 bases aligning to TRBD1. Germline V gene lookup returns CDR1 SGHKS and CDR2 YYEKEE (reference sequence). The J segment lost 5 bases and the V segment lost 3 bases, leaving 4 bases of the junction unmatched. The CDR3 consists of 13 residues. CDR3: CASSYRQGETQYF. The CDR3 DNA reads TGTGCCAGCAGCTACAGACAGGGTGAGACCCAGTACTTC.

This clonotype was counted many times. J is TRBJ2-7 and V is TRBV7-2; 14 bases fit TRBD2. CDR3 length: 18 amino acids. Germline V gives CDR1 SGHTA, CDR2 FQGNSA. V shed 6 bases, J shed 3 bases, and the junction held 13 bases outside the gene matches. CDR3 sequence reads: CASSNPGTSGRLNYEQYF. CDR3 DNA sequence: TGTGCCAGCAGTAACCCCGGGACTAGCGGGAGATTAAACTACGAGCAGTACTTC.

This clonotype was observed a handful of times. The chain couples TRBV12-3 or TRBV12-4 to TRBJ1-1, with D tentatively TRBD1 (5 bases). The CDR3 is 14 residues long. Trimming took 6 bases from V and 6 from J, leaving 17 bases between them. In DNA form, the CDR3 reads TGTGCCAGCAGGAGGGTGGGGGTTGCAGCTGAAGCTTTCTTT. Encoded protein: CASRRVGVAAEAFF.

This chain uses TRBV7-8 with TRBJ2-5; D not certain. Trimming shortened V by 5 bases and J by 0 bases, and 10 bases separated the two germline ends. This CDR3 is built from 14 residues. The germline gives CDR1 SGHVS, CDR2 FQNEAQ. The CDR3 sequence: CASSPRRDQETQYF. CDR3 in DNA: TGTGCCAGCAGCCCGCGCCGGGACCAAGAGACCCAGTACTTC.

The chain uses TRBV4-1 and TRBJ2-7; perhaps TRBD2 as D (5 bases). In germline, CDR1 is MGHRA, CDR2 YSYEKL. The V end lost 0 bases, the J end lost 0 bases, and 6 bases lay between the germline ends. CDR3 length: 14 amino acids. In DNA form, the CDR3 reads TGCGCCAGCAGCCAAGAGGAGGTCTCCTACGAGCAGTACTTC. It translates to CASSQEEVSYEQYF.

In its sample, this clonotype was seen a few times. The chain recombines TRBV7-9 with TRBJ1-2, with 11 bases matching TRBD1. This CDR3 comprises 16 residues. V shed 5 bases, J shed 4 bases, and the junction held 9 bases outside the gene matches. Germline CDR1 and CDR2: SEHNR and FQNEAQ (reference sequence). As DNA, the CDR3 is TGTGCCAGCAGCCTCTTGGGACAGGGGGAATTCTATGGCTACACCTTC. This codes for CASSLLGQGEFYGYTF.